The 5 T cell receptor beta chains given below trace back to one sample, sequenced in a study of graft-versus-host responses after intestinal transplantation. Using immunoSEQ multiplex PCR, the repertoire was profiled, and TCRdb retains in-frame clones only, with some absent. The sample has 45,000 or so clones; 90% to 95% are singletons. The source material was PBMCs, sampled 524 days after transplant. These receptors originate from a human patient who received an intestinal transplant, so some T cells may come from the graft donor.

The chain has TRBV27 and TRBJ1-2; tentative D call: TRBD1 (5 bases). V lost 3 bases to trimming and J lost 3 bases, with 8 bases between them. Germline V gives CDR1 MNHEY, CDR2 SMNVEV (reference sequence). The length of the CDR3 is 13 residues. The CDR3 nucleotides are TGTGCCAGCAGTTTGGGGGAAGACTATGGCTACACCTTC. Translated, it gives CASSLGEDYGYTF.

J is TRBJ2-7 and V is TRBV19; 12 bases are a match to TRBD2. J gave up 3 bases and V 5 bases, and 8 bases lay outside the gene matches. Germline V gene lookup returns CDR1 LNHDA and CDR2 SQIVND (reference sequence). The CDR3 is 16 residues long. The CDR3: CASSLRLAGVLYEQYF. CDR3 DNA sequence: TGTGCCAGTAGTCTCAGACTAGCGGGAGTTCTCTACGAGCAGTACTTC.

V is TRBV9 and J is TRBJ2-3; the D gene is possibly TRBD1 (5 bases). V lost 8 bases and J 6 bases, leaving 19 bases between the germline ends. Germline loops: CDR1 SGDLS, CDR2 YYNGEE. The CDR3 length is 14 residues. CDR3 region: CASLKGPTVDTQYF. The CDR3 nucleotides are TGTGCCAGTCTGAAGGGGCCTACAGTGGATACGCAGTATTTT.

The chain combines TRBV27 with TRBJ2-7; 7 positions agree with TRBD1. Germline CDR1 MNHEY, CDR2 SMNVEV (reference sequence). The CDR3 covers 15 residues. The ends lost 7 bases at V and 0 bases at J; junction bases unmatched: 9. The CDR3 sequence: CASTAPRQGSYEQYF. As DNA, the CDR3 is TGTGCCAGCACCGCCCCGAGACAGGGCTCCTACGAGCAGTACTTC.

V is TRBV10-3 and J is TRBJ1-3; D ambiguous. The V and J ends lost 2 bases and 0 bases respectively, with 11 bases between them. The CDR3 covers 16 residues. Germline V gene lookup returns CDR1 ENHRY and CDR2 SYGVKD. The CDR3 DNA sequence: TGTGCCATCAGTGAGCCCAGATTGACCTCTGGAAACACCATATATTTT. It encodes CAISEPRLTSGNTIYF.